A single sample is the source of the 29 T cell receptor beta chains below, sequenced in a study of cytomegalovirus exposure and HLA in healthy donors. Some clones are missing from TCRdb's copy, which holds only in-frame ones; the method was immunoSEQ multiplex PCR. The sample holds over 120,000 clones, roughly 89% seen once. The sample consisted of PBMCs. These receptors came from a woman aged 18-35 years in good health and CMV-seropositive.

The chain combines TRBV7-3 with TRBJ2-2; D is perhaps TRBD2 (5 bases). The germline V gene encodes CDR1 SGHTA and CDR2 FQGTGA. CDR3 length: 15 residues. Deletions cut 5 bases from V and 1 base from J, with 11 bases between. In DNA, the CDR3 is TGTGCCAGCAGCCCCCAGGCGGGGAACACCGGGGAGCTGTTTTTT. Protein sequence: CASSPQAGNTGELFF. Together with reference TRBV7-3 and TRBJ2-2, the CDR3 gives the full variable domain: GAGVSQTPSNKVTEKGKYVELRCDPISGHTALYWYRQSLGQGPEFLIYFQGTGAADDSGLPNDRFFAVRPEGSVSTLKIQRTERGDSAVYLCASSPQAGNTGELFFGEGSRLTVL.

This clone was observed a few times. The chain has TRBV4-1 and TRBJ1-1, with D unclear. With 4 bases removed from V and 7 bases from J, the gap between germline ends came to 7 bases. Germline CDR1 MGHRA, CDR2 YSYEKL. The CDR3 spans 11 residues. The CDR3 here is CASSPGNEAFF. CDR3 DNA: TGCGCCAGCAGCCCCGGGAATGAAGCTTTCTTT.

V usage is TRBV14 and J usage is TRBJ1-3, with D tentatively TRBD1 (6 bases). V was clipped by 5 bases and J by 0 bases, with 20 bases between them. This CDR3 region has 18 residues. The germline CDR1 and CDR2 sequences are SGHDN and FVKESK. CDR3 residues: CASSSLDRTFLSGNTIYF. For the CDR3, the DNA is TGTGCCAGCAGCTCCCTCGACAGGACCTTCCTCTCTGGAAACACCATATATTTT.

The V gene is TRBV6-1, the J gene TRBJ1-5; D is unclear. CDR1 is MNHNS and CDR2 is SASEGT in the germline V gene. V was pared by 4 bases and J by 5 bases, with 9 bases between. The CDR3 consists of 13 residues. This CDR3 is CASSVNGDQPQHF. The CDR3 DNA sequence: TGTGCCAGCAGTGTAAACGGAGATCAGCCCCAGCATTTT.

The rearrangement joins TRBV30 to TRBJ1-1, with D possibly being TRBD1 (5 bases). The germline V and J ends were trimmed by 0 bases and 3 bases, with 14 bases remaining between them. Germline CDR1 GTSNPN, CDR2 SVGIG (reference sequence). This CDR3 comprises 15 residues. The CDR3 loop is CAWSVDWGVYTEAFF. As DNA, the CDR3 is TGTGCCTGGAGTGTTGACTGGGGGGTTTACACTGAAGCTTTCTTT.

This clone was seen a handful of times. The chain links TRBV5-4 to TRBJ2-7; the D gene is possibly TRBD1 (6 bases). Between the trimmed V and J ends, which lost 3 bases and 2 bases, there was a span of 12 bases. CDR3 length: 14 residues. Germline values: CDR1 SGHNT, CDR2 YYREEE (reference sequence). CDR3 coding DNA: TGTGCCAGCAGCTCTCAGGGGCGACCCTACGAGCAGTACTTC. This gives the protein CASSSQGRPYEQYF.

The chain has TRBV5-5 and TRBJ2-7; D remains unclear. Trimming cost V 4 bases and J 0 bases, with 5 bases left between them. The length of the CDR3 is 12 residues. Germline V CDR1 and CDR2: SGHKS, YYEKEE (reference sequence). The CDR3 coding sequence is TGTGCCAGCAGCCCCCGCTCCTACGAGCAGTACTTC. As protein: CASSPRSYEQYF.

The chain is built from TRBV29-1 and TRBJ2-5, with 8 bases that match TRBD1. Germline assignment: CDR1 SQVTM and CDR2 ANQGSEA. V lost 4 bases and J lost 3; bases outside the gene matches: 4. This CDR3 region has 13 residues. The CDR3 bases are TGCAGCGTTGCCGGGACAGGCAAAGAGACCCAGTACTTC. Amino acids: CSVAGTGKETQYF. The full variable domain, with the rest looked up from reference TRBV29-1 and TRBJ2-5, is SAVISQKPSRDICQRGTSLTIQCQVDSQVTMMFWYRQQPGQSLTLIATANQGSEATYESGFVIDKFPISRPNLTFSTLTVSNMSPEDSSIYLCSVAGTGKETQYFGPGTRLLVL.

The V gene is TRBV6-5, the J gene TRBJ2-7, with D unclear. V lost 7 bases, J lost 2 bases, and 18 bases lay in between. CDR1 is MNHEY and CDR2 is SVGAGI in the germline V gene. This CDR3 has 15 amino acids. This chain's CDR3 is CASTSLRGATYEQYF. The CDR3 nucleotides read TGTGCCAGCACCTCACTTAGAGGTGCAACCTACGAGCAGTACTTC.

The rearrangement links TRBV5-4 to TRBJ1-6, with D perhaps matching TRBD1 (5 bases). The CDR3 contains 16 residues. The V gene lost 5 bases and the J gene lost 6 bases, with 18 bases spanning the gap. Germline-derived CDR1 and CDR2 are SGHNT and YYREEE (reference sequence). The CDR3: CASSTFGDWINSPLHF. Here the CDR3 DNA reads TGTGCCAGCAGTACCTTTGGGGACTGGATTAATTCACCCCTCCACTTT.

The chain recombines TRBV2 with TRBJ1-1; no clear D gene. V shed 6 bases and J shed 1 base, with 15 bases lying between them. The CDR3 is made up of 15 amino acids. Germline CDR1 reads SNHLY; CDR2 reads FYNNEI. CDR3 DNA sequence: TGTGCCAGCAGGCCCACTAGGGAACCGAACACTGAAGCTTTCTTT. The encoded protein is CASRPTREPNTEAFF. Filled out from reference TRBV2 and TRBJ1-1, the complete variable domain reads EPEVTQTPSHQVTQMGQEVILRCVPISNHLYFYWYRQILGQKVEFLVSFYNNEISEKSEIFDDQFSVERPDGSNFTLKIRSTKLEDSAMYFCASRPTREPNTEAFFGQGTRLTVV.

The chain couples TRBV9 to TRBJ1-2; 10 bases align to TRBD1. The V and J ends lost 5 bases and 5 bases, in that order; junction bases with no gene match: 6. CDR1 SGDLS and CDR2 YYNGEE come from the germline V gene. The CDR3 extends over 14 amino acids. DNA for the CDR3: TGTGCCAGCAGTGCGGGACAGGGGTATTATGGCTACACCTTC. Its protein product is CASSAGQGYYGYTF.

CDR3: CASSLATGDGPSYNEQFF. For the CDR3, the DNA is TGTGCCAGCAGCCTCGCGACAGGGGACGGCCCGTCCTACAATGAGCAGTTCTTC. The chain uses TRBV7-6 and TRBJ2-1; 8 bases fit TRBD1. This CDR3 comprises 18 residues. J was trimmed by 1 base and V by 5 bases; bases with no gene match: 13. Germline CDR1 is SGHVS and CDR2 is FNYEAQ.

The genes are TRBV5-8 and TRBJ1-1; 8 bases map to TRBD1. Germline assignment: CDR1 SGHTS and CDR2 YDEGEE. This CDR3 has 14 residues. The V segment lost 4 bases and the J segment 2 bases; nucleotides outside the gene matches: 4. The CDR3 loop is CASSLTGGNTEAFF. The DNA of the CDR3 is TGTGCCAGCAGCCTCACAGGGGGTAACACTGAAGCTTTCTTT.

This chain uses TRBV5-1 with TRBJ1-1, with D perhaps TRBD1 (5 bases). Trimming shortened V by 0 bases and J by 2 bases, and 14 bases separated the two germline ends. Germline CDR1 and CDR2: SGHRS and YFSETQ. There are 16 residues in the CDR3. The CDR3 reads CASSLDGGKGNTEAFF. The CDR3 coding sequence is TGCGCCAGCAGCTTGGATGGGGGGAAAGGAAACACTGAAGCTTTCTTT.

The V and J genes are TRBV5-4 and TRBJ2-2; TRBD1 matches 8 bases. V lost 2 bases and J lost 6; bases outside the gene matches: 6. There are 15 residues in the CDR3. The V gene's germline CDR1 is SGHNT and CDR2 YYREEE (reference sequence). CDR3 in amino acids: CASSFPQGESGELFF. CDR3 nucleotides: TGTGCCAGCAGCTTTCCACAGGGGGAGTCCGGGGAGCTGTTTTTT.

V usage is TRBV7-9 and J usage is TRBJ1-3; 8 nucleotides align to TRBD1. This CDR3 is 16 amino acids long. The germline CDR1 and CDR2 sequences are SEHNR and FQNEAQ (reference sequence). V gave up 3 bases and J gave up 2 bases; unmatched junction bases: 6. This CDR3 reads CASSFSQGAAGNTIYF. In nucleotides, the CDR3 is TGTGCCAGCAGCTTTTCCCAGGGGGCTGCTGGAAACACCATATATTTT.

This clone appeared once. Written as DNA, the CDR3 is TGTGCCAGTAGTACGGGTAGATCTAACTATGGCTACACCTTC. Translating it yields CASSTGRSNYGYTF. The chain couples TRBV19 to TRBJ1-2, with D uncertain. Germline V gene sequence: CDR1 LNHDA, CDR2 SQIVND (reference sequence). The CDR3 sequence is 14 residues long. V lost 4 bases and J 0 bases, leaving 9 bases between the germline ends.

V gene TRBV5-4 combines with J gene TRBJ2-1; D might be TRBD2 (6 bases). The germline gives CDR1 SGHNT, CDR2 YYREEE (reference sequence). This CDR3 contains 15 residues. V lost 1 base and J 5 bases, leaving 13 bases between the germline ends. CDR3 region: CASSLSRGFHNEQFF. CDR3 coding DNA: TGTGCCAGCAGCTTGTCACGGGGGTTTCACAATGAGCAGTTCTTC.

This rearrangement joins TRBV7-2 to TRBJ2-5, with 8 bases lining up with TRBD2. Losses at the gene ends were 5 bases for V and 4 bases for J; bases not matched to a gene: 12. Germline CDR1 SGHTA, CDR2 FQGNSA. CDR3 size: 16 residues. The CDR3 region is CASSPQGFAGGETQYF. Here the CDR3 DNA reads TGTGCCAGCAGCCCGCAAGGTTTCGCGGGGGGAGAGACCCAGTACTTC.

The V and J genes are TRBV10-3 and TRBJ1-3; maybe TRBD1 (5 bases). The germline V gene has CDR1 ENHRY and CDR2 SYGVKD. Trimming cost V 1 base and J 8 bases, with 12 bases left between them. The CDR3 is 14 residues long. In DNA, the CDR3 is TGTGCCATCAGTGAGTGGGGACTCGGGGACACCATATATTTT. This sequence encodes CAISEWGLGDTIYF.

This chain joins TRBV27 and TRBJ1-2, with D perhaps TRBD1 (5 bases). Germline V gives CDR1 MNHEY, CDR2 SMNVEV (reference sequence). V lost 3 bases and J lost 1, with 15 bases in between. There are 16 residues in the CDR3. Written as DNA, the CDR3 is TGTGCCAGCAGTTTTGGGATTATGGGGGGTAACTATGGCTACACCTTC. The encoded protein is CASSFGIMGGNYGYTF.

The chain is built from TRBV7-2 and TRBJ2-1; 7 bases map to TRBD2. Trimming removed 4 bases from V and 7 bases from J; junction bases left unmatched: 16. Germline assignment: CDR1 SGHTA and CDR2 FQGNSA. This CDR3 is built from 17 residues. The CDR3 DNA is TGTGCCAGCAGCTCCCTGGTGACTAGCCGGAAGGGAAATGAGCAGTTCTTC. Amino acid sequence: CASSSLVTSRKGNEQFF.

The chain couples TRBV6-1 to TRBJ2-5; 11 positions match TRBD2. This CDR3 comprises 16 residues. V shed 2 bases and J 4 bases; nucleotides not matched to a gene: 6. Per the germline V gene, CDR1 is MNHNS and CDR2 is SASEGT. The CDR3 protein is CASSETSGGWGETQYF. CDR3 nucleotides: TGTGCCAGCAGTGAAACTAGCGGGGGTTGGGGAGAGACCCAGTACTTC.

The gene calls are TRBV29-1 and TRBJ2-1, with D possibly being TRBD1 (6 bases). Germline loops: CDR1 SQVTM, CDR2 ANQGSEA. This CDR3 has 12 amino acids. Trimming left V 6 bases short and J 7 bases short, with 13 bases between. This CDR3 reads CSVLQGWNEQFF. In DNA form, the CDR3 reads TGCAGCGTCCTACAGGGTTGGAATGAGCAGTTCTTC.

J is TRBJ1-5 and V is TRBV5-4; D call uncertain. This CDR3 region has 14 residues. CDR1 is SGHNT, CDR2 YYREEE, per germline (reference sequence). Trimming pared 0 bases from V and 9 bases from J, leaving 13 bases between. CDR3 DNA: TGTGCCAGCAGCTTGGCAGGCCAGGCAGGGCCCCAGCATTTT. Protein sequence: CASSLAGQAGPQHF.

The CDR3 DNA is TGTGCCAGCAGCTTGGCAGTAGCGGGGGGGCAAGAGACCCAGTACTTC. Its protein product is CASSLAVAGGQETQYF. This chain joins TRBV5-4 and TRBJ2-5, with TRBD2 identical over 11 bases. V lost 0 bases and J lost 2; bases outside the gene matches: 3. The CDR3 spans 16 residues. The V gene's germline CDR1 is SGHNT and CDR2 YYREEE (reference sequence).

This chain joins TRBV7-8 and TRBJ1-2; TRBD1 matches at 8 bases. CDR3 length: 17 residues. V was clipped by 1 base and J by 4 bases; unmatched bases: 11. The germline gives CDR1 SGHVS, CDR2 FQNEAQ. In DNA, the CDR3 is TGTGCCAGCAGCTTAGAAGGACAGGGTTGGTTTCGCTATGGCTACACCTTC. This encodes CASSLEGQGWFRYGYTF.

The CDR3 loop is CASSRDRSTDTQYF. The CDR3 DNA sequence: TGTGCCAGCAGTCGCGACAGGAGCACAGATACGCAGTATTTT. The chain links TRBV7-2 to TRBJ2-3, with a weak D call TRBD1 (6 bases). Trimming took 6 bases from V and 0 from J, leaving 10 bases between them. This CDR3 region has 14 residues. Germline values: CDR1 SGHTA, CDR2 FQGNSA.